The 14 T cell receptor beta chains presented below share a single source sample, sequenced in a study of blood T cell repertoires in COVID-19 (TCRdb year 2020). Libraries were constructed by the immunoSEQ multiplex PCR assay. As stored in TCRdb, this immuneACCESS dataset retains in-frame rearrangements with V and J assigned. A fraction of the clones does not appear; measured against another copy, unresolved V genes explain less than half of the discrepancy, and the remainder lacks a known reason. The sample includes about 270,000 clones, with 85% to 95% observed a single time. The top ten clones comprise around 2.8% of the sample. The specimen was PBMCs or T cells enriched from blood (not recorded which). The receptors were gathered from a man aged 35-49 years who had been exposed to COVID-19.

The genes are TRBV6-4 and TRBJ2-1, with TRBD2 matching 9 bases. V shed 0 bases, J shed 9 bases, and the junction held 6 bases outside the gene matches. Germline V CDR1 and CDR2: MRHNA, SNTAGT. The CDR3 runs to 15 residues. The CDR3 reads CASSDSGGRAGEQFF. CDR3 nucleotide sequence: TGTGCCAGCAGTGACTCCGGCGGGAGGGCCGGTGAGCAGTTCTTC.

CDR3 DNA sequence: TGTGCCAGTAGCGCGGGACCGAACTATGGCTACACCTTC. Its translation: CASSAGPNYGYTF. The chain joins TRBV19 to TRBJ1-2; D perhaps matches TRBD1 (5 bases). V was pared by 6 bases and J by 2 bases, with 10 bases between. The CDR3 length is 13 residues. In germline, CDR1 is LNHDA, CDR2 SQIVND (reference sequence).

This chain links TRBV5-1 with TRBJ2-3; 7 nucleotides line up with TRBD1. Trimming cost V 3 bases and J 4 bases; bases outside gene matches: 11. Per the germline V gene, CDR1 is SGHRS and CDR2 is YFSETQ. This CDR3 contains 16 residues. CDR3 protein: CASSSGTAPWADTQYF. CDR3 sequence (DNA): TGCGCCAGCAGCTCTGGGACAGCCCCCTGGGCAGATACGCAGTATTTT.

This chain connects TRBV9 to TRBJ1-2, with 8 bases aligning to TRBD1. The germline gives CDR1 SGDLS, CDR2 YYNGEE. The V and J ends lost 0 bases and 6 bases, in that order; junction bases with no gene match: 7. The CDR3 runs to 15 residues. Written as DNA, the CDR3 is TGTGCCAGCAGCGTAGGGAGCAGGGGGCCAGATGGCTACACCTTC. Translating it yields CASSVGSRGPDGYTF.

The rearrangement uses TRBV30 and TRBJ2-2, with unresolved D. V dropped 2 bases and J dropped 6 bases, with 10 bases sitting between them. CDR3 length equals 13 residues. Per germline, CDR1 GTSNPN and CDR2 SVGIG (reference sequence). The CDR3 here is CAWSPLAAGELFF. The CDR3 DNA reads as TGTGCCTGGAGTCCCCTGGCGGCCGGGGAGCTGTTTTTT.

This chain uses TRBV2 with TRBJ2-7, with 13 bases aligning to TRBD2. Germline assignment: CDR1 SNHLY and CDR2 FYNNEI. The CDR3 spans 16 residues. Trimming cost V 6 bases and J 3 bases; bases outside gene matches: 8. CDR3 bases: TGTGCCAGCAGATTGATGACTAGCGGGAGGTTCTACGAGCAGTACTTC. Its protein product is CASRLMTSGRFYEQYF. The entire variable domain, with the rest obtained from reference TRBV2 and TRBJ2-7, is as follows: EPEVTQTPSHQVTQMGQEVILRCVPISNHLYFYWYRQILGQKVEFLVSFYNNEISEKSEIFDDQFSVERPDGSNFTLKIRSTKLEDSAMYFCASRLMTSGRFYEQYFGPGTRLTVT.

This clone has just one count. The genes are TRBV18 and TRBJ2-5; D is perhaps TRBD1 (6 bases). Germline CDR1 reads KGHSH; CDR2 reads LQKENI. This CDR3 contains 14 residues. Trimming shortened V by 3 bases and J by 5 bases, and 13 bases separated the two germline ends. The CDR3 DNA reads TGTGCCAGCTCACCGGACAGCTCAATGGAGACCCAGTACTTC. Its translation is CASSPDSSMETQYF.

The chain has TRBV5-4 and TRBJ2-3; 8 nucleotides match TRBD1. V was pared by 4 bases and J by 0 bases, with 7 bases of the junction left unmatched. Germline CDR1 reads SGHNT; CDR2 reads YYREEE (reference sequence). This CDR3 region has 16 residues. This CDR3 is CASSDMDRVSTDTQYF. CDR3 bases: TGTGCCAGCAGCGACATGGACAGGGTCAGCACAGATACGCAGTATTTT. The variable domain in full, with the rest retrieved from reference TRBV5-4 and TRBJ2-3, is ETGVTQSPTHLIKTRGQQVTLRCSSQSGHNTVSWYQQALGQGPQFIFQYYREEENGRGNFPPRFSGLQFPNYSSELNVNALELDDSALYLCASSDMDRVSTDTQYFGPGTRLTVL.

The chain's CDR3 is CASSVGGTRFNEQFF. CDR3 sequence (DNA): TGTGCCAGCAGCGTAGGTGGGACTAGATTCAATGAGCAGTTCTTC. V gene TRBV9 combines with J gene TRBJ2-1, with TRBD2 identical over 8 bases. J was trimmed by 6 bases and V by 0 bases; bases with no gene match: 5. This CDR3 has 15 amino acids. Germline values: CDR1 SGDLS, CDR2 YYNGEE.

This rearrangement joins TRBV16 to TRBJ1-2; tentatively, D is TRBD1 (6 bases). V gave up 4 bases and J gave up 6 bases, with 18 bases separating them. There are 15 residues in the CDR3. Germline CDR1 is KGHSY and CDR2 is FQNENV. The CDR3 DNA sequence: TGTGCCAGCAGCCCTTCCGACGGGGGGGCAAATGGCTACACCTTC. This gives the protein CASSPSDGGANGYTF.

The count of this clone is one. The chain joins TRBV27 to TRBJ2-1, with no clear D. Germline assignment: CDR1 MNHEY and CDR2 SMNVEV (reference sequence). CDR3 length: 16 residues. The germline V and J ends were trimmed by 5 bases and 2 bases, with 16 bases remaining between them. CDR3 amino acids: CASSPTSNSAYNEQFF. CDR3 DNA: TGTGCCAGCAGTCCTACGTCAAATTCGGCCTACAATGAGCAGTTCTTC.

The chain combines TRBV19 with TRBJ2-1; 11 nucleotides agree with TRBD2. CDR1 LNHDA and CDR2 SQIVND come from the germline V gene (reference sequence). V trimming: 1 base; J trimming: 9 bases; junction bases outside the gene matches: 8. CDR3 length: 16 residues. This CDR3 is CASSIGSSGRGGEQFF. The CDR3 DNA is TGTGCCAGTAGTATAGGAAGTAGCGGGAGGGGCGGTGAGCAGTTCTTC. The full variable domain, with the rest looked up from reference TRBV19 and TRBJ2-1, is DGGITQSPKYLFRKEGQNVTLSCEQNLNHDAMYWYRQDPGQGLRLIYYSQIVNDFQKGDIAEGYSVSREKKESFPLTVTSAQKNPTAFYLCASSIGSSGRGGEQFFGPGTRLTVL.

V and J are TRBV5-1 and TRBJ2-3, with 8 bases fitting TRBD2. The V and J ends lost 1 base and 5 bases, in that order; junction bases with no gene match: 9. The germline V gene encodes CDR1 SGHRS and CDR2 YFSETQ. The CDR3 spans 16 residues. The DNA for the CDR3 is TGCGCCAGCAGCTTGTTTGGTAGCGGGATAGGAGATACGCAGTATTTT. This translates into CASSLFGSGIGDTQYF.

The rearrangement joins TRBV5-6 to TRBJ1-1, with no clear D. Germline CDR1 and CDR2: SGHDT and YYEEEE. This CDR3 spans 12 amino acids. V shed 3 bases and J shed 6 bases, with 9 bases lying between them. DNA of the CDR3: TGTGCCAGCAGCTGGAGGACTGCTGAAGCTTTCTTT. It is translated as CASSWRTAEAFF.